The T cell receptor (beta chain) under discussion was sequenced for a study of T cells in localized non-small cell lung cancer. Study findings and constraints: Out of the top 100 tumor clones, a median 57 were seen in adjacent lung. Uninvolved neighboring lung showed the greatest T cell clonality, exceeding tumor.

As to this clone: As yet, its antigen is unknown. The sample contains more than one DNA sequence encoding this CDR3.

Profiling relied on immunoSEQ multiplex PCR, and the TCRdb table lists in-frame clones only, not all of them. This table has fewer than 35,000 clones, 90% appearing once. Per the germline V gene, CDR1 is SGHTA and CDR2 is FQGNSA. This CDR3 comprises 16 residues. V gave up 5 bases and J gave up 6 bases, with 19 bases separating them. The V call is TRBV7-2, the J call TRBJ2-2; the D call may be TRBD1 or TRBD2 (5 bases each). The clonotype originates from a man aged 40 to 69 with stage I lung adenocarcinoma. The sequencing here drew on peripheral blood, taken before any cancer treatment. CDR3 protein: CASSTSPGQGPGELFF. The CDR3 region has the DNA TGTGCCAGCAGCACGTCCCCGGGGCAGGGACCCGGGGAGCTGTTTTTT.